This T cell receptor beta chain was captured in a study of spatial heterogeneity in lung cancer. Background on the study: Sequence detection consistently recorded a greater number of beta-chain than alpha-chain sequences.

Study-level findings and limits: Blood contained ubiquitous expanded tumor TCRs more at resection than at follow-up.

Time point here: sample taken at primary tumor resection. The donors comprised approximately 72 untreated early-stage non-small cell lung cancer patients. Tumor, nontumor lung or frozen PBMC supplied whole RNA that was sequenced unsorted. One entry per CDR3 protein results from TCRdb running MiXCR on the 5' RACE reads. The sample has tens of thousands of distinct CDR3 sequences; approximately 12% are singletons. The CDR3 contains 12 residues. Per the germline V gene, CDR1 is DFQATT and CDR2 is SNEGSKA (reference sequence). With 1 base removed from V and 3 bases from J, the gap between germline ends came to 7 bases. In regard to this clonotype: The antigen remains unidentified.

This TCR derives from a male donor with early-stage non-small cell lung cancer. This chain connects TRBV20-1 to TRBJ2-7, with unresolved D. Sequencing used PBMCs, obtained at surgery. The CDR3 bases are TGCAGTGCTAGAGTGACGGTCTACGAGCAGTACTTC. Its protein is CSARVTVYEQYF.